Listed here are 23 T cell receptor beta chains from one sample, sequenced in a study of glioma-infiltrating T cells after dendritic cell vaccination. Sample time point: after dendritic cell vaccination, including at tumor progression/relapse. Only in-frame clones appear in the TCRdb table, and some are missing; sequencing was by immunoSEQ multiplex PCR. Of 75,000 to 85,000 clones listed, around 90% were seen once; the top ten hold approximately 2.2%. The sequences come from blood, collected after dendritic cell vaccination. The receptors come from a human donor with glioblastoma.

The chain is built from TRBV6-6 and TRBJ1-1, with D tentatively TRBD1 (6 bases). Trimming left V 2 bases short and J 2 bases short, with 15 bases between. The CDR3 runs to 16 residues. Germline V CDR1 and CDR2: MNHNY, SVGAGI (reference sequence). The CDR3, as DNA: TGTGCCAGCAGTTACCCGACAGGTTACCATAACACTGAAGCTTTCTTT. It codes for CASSYPTGYHNTEAFF.

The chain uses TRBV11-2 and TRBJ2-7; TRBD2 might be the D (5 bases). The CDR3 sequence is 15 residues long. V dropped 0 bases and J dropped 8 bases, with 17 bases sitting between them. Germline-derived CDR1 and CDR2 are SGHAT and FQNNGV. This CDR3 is CASSLDLRTAGKQYF. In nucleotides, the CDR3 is TGTGCCAGCAGCTTAGACCTCCGGACTGCCGGCAAGCAGTACTTC.

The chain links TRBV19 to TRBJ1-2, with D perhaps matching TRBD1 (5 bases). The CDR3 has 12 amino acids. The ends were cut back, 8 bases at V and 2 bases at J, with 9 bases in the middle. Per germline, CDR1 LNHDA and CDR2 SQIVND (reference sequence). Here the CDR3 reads CASSGLNYGYTF. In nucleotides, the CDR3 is TGTGCCAGTTCAGGGCTAAACTATGGCTACACCTTC. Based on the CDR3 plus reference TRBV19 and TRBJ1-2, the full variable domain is DGGITQSPKYLFRKEGQNVTLSCEQNLNHDAMYWYRQDPGQGLRLIYYSQIVNDFQKGDIAEGYSVSREKKESFPLTVTSAQKNPTAFYLCASSGLNYGYTFGSGTRLTVV.

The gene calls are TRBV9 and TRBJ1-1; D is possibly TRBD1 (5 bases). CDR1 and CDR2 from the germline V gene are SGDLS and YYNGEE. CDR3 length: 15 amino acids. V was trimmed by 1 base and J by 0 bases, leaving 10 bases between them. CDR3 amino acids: CASSVSGGVNTEAFF. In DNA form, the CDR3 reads TGTGCCAGCAGCGTATCCGGGGGGGTGAACACTGAAGCTTTCTTT.

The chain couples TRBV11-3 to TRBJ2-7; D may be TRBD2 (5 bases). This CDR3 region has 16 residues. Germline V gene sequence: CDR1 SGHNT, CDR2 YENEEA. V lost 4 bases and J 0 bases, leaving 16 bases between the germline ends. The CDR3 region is CASSSRMTGSSYEQYF. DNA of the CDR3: TGTGCCAGCAGCTCACGGATGACGGGAAGCTCCTACGAGCAGTACTTC.

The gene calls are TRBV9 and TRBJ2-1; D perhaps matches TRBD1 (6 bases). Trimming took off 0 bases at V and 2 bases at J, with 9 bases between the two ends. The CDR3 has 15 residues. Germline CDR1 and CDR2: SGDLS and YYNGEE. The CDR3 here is CASSVGGQPYNEQFF. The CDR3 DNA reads TGTGCCAGCAGCGTAGGGGGACAACCCTACAATGAGCAGTTCTTC.

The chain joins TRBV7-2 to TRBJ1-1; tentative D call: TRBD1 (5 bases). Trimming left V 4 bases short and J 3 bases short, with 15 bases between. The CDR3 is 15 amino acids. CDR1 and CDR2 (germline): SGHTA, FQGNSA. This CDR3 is CASSSLGGGYTEAFF. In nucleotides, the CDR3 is TGTGCCAGCAGCTCCCTCGGGGGAGGGTACACTGAAGCTTTCTTT.

CDR3 amino acids: CASSQDRGYIQYF. The CDR3 coding sequence is TGCGCCAGCAGCCAAGACAGGGGTTACATTCAGTACTTC. The rearrangement joins TRBV4-1 to TRBJ2-4, with a weak D call TRBD1 (6 bases). The CDR3 consists of 13 residues. Deletions cut 0 bases from V and 8 bases from J, with 8 bases between. Germline CDR1 MGHRA, CDR2 YSYEKL.

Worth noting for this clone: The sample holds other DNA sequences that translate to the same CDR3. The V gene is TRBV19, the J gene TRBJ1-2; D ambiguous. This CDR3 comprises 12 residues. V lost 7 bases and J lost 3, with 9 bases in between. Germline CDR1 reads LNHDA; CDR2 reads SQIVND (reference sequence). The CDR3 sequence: CASNQRDYGYTF. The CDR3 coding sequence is TGTGCCAGTAACCAGAGGGACTATGGCTACACCTTC.

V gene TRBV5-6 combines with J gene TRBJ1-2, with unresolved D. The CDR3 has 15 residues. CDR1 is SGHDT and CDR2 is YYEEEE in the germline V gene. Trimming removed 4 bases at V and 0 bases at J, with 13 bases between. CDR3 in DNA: TGTGCCAGCAGCCCTGACCCGGGGTCTAACTATGGCTACACCTTC. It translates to CASSPDPGSNYGYTF. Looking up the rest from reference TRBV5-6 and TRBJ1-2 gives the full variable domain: DAGVTQSPTHLIKTRGQQVTLRCSPKSGHDTVSWYQQALGQGPQFIFQYYEEEERQRGNFPDRFSGHQFPNYSSELNVNALLLGDSALYLCASSPDPGSNYGYTFGSGTRLTVV.

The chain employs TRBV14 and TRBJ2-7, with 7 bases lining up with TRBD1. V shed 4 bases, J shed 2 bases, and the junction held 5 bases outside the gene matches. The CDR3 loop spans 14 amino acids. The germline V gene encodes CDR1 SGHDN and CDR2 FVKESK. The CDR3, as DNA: TGTGCCAGCAGCCGACAGGGTTGGCCCTACGAGCAGTACTTC. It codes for CASSRQGWPYEQYF.

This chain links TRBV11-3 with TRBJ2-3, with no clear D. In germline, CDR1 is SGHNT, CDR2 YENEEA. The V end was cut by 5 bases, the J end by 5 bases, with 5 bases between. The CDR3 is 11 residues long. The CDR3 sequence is CASSPRDTQYF. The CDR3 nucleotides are TGTGCCAGCAGCCCCAGAGATACGCAGTATTTT.

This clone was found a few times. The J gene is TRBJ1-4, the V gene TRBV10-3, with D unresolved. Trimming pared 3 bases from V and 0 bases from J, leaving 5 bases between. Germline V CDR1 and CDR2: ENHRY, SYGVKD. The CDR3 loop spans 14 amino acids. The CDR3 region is CAISDPATNEKLFF. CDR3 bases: TGTGCCATCAGTGATCCGGCAACTAATGAAAAACTGTTTTTT.

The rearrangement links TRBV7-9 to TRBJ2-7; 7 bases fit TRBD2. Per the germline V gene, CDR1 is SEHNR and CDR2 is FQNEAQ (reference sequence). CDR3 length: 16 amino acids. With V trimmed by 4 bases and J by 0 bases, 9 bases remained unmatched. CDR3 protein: CASSSSSGRNSYEQYF. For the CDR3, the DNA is TGTGCCAGCAGCTCTTCCTCCGGGAGGAACTCCTACGAGCAGTACTTC.

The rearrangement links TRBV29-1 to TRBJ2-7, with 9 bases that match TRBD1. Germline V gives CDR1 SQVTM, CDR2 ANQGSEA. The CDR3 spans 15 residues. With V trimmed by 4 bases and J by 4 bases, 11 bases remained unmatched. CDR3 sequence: CSVGGDRDKVYEQYF. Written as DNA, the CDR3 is TGCAGCGTTGGGGGGGACAGGGACAAGGTTTACGAGCAGTACTTC.

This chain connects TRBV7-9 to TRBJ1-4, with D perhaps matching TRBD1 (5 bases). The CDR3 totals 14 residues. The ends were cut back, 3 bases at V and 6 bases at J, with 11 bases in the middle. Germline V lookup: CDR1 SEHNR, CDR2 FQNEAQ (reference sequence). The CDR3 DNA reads TGTGCCAGCAGCTTTTGGGGGGAATATGAAAAACTGTTTTTT. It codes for CASSFWGEYEKLFF.

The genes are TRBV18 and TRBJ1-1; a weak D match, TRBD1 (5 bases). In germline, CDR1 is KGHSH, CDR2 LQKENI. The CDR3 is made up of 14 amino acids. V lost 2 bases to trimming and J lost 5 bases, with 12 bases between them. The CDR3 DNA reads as TGTGCCAGCTCACCAGCGCAGGGTGGGACTGAAGCTTTCTTT. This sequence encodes CASSPAQGGTEAFF.

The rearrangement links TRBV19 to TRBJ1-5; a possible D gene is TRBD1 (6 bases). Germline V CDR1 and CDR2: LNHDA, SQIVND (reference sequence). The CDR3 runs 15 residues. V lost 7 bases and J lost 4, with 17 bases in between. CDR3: CASNNGWDKNQPQHF. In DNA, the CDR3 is TGTGCCAGTAACAATGGGTGGGACAAAAATCAGCCCCAGCATTTT.

The CDR3 loop reads CASSLVGQNQETQYF. CDR3 DNA sequence: TGCGCCAGCAGCCTAGTAGGACAGAACCAAGAGACCCAGTACTTC. The chain recombines TRBV5-1 with TRBJ2-5; weak D call: TRBD1 (6 bases). This CDR3 spans 15 amino acids. Germline assignment: CDR1 SGHRS and CDR2 YFSETQ. Trimming took off 4 bases at V and 0 bases at J, with 13 bases between the two ends.

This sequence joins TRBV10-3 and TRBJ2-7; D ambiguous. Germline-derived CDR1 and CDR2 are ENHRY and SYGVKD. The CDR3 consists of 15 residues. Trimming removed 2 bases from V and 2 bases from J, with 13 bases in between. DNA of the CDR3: TGTGCCATCAGTGAGGTGGCGGATTCCCCCTACGAGCAGTACTTC. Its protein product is CAISEVADSPYEQYF.

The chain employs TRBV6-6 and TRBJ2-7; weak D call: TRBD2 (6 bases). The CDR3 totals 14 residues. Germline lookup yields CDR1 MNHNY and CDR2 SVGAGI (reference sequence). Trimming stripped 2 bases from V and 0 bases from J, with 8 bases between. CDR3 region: CASSYDGSSYEQYF. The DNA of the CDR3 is TGTGCCAGCAGTTACGACGGGAGCTCCTACGAGCAGTACTTC.

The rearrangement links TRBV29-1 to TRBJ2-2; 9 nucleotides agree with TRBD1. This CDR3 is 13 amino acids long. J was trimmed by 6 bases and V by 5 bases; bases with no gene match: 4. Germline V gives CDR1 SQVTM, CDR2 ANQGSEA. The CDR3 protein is CSVKGQGPGELFF. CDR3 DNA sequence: TGCAGCGTTAAGGGACAGGGTCCCGGGGAGCTGTTTTTT.

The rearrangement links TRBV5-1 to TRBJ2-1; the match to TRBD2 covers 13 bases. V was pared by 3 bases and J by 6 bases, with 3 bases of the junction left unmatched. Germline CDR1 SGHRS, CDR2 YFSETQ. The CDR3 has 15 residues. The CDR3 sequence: CASSSRTSGSNEQFF. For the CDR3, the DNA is TGCGCCAGCAGCTCCCGGACTAGCGGGAGCAATGAGCAGTTCTTC.